Below, 5 T cell receptor beta chains from the same sample are listed, as sequenced in a study of response to subunit inactivated influenza vaccine. TCRdb re-derived calls from the RT-PCR reads in MiXCR, one entry per CDR3 protein. The data show roughly 700,000 distinct CDR3 sequences, less than 20% seen once. This material consisted of PBMCs from blood, taken less than 13 days after vaccination. These receptors all come from a man between 50 and 59 years old who received an inactivated influenza vaccine.

The chain links TRBV5-1 to TRBJ1-6; tentative D call: TRBD1 (6 bases). Between the trimmed V and J ends, which lost 4 bases and 9 bases, there was a span of 11 bases. The germline gives CDR1 SGHRS, CDR2 YFSETQ. The CDR3 loop spans 13 amino acids. The DNA of the CDR3 is TGCGCCAGCAGCCCGGACAGTAGTTCACCCCTCCACTTT. It codes for CASSPDSSSPLHF.

In its sample, this clonotype was seen a few times. CDR3 loop: CASSLALVGAEAFF. The CDR3, as DNA: TGTGCCAGCAGCTTAGCCCTCGTTGGGGCTGAAGCTTTCTTT. The chain carries TRBV7-9 and TRBJ1-1; D not certain. With 0 bases removed from V and 6 bases from J, the gap between germline ends came to 11 bases. Germline values: CDR1 SEHNR, CDR2 FQNEAQ (reference sequence). The CDR3 covers 14 residues.

The chain joins TRBV24-1 to TRBJ2-2, with 9 bases identical to TRBD1. Germline CDR1 reads KGHDR; CDR2 reads SFDVKD. Trimming cost V 5 bases and J 2 bases; bases outside gene matches: 14. The CDR3 consists of 19 residues. CDR3 residues: CATSGPGTGYYLNTGELFF. As DNA, the CDR3 is TGTGCCACCAGTGGACCCGGGACAGGGTACTATTTAAACACCGGGGAGCTGTTTTTT.

This clonotype was counted ten times or more. The V and J genes are TRBV5-6 and TRBJ2-3; 8 nucleotides line up with TRBD1. The CDR3 is 14 amino acids. Germline trimming cut 3 bases from V and 2 bases from J; bases unmatched to any gene: 2. Per the germline V gene, CDR1 is SGHDT and CDR2 is YYEEEE. The CDR3 region has the DNA TGTGCCAGCAGCTCGGGACAGGTCACAGATACGCAGTATTTT. Translated, it gives CASSSGQVTDTQYF.

V gene TRBV6-2 or TRBV6-3 combines with J gene TRBJ2-5; D is unresolved. Germline CDR1 reads MNHEY; CDR2 reads SVGEGT. This CDR3 is 13 amino acids long. Trimming pared 6 bases from V and 5 bases from J, leaving 13 bases between. DNA for the CDR3: TGTGCCAGCAGCCTTGGCCCCGTGGAGACCCAGTACTTC. This gives the protein CASSLGPVETQYF.